This TCR beta chain was identified during a study of Ad26.COV2.S vaccination and SARS-CoV-2 variants. Treatment indicated: about 20 received Ad26.COV2.S at low or high dose, single or two shots; about 5 received placebo; per-sample allocation not given. Sampling happened 63 days after the first vaccine or placebo injection. TCRdb keeps only in-frame clones here, not all; method: immunoSEQ multiplex PCR. The sample has roughly 300,000 clones, roughly 90% seen once. Germline assignment: CDR1 SQVTM and CDR2 ANQGSEA. V was cut by 3 bases and J by 2 bases, with 15 bases left in between. CDR3 length equals 15 residues.

Specimen: peripheral blood, collected in a trial of Ad26.COV2.S vaccine versus placebo. The source of this sequence is a person between 18 and 59 years old who received the Ad26.COV2.S COVID-19 vaccine or a placebo. The chain couples TRBV29-1 to TRBJ2-3, with D maybe TRBD2 (5 bases). This CDR3 is CSVEARAIHTDTQYF. CDR3 nucleotide sequence: TGCAGCGTTGAGGCGCGGGCTATACACACAGATACGCAGTATTTT.